The rows below give T cell receptor beta chains drawn from one sample of a study of CD8+ T cells in alopecia areata. Generated by immunoSEQ multiplex PCR, the TCRdb table keeps only in-frame clones and is missing some. The table shows 150,000 to 200,000 clones, with 64% occurring only once. The specimen was CD4+ T cells sorted from blood, collected at week 49, from a patient treated with tofacitinib. The origin of the receptors is a human donor with alopecia areata. The CDR3 runs from the conserved cysteine through the conserved F or W. A D gene is named only where the DNA matches it firmly. Clone size, where shown, is once, few, many, or a class for clones that have expanded.

V gene: TRBV7-2; D gene: .; clone size: .; J gene: TRBJ2-5; CDR3 protein: CASSLASEIETQYF; CDR3 DNA: TGTGCCAGCAGCTTAGCATCGGAGATAGAGACCCAGTACTTC
V gene: TRBV27; D gene: .; clone size: .; J gene: TRBJ2-5; CDR3 protein: CASRRGPQETQYF; CDR3 DNA: TGTGCCAGCAGACGAGGGCCTCAAGAGACCCAGTACTTC
V gene: TRBV9; D gene: .; clone size: many; J gene: TRBJ2-1; CDR3 protein: CASSSRALINNEQFF; CDR3 DNA: TGTGCCAGCAGCTCCCGGGCCTTAATCAACAATGAGCAGTTCTTC
V gene: TRBV7-9; D gene: TRBD1; clone size: .; J gene: TRBJ1-2; CDR3 protein: CASSLDGTGVSGGYTF; CDR3 DNA: TGTGCCAGCAGCTTAGATGGGACAGGAGTTTCGGGTGGCTACACCTTC
V gene: TRBV5-1; D gene: .; clone size: .; J gene: TRBJ2-1; CDR3 protein: CASSLGTVLNEQFF; CDR3 DNA: TGCGCCAGCAGCTTGGGGACAGTCCTGAATGAGCAGTTCTTC
V gene: TRBV7-9; D gene: TRBD2; clone size: once; J gene: TRBJ2-1; CDR3 protein: CASSLEGLAAGEQFF; CDR3 DNA: TGTGCCAGCAGCTTAGAGGGACTAGCGGCGGGTGAGCAGTTCTTC
V gene: TRBV29-1; D gene: .; clone size: once; J gene: TRBJ2-7; CDR3 protein: CSVEDLRGVNEQYF; CDR3 DNA: TGCAGCGTTGAAGATCTGAGGGGTGTCAACGAGCAGTACTTC
V gene: TRBV30; D gene: .; clone size: .; J gene: TRBJ1-2; CDR3 protein: CAWSESGARGYTF; CDR3 DNA: TGTGCCTGGAGTGAATCAGGGGCTCGTGGCTACACCTTC
V gene: TRBV9; D gene: .; clone size: .; J gene: TRBJ1-1; CDR3 protein: CASSVHYRAMNTEAFF; CDR3 DNA: TGTGCCAGCAGCGTCCATTACAGGGCTATGAACACTGAAGCTTTCTTT
V gene: TRBV29-1; D gene: .; clone size: .; J gene: TRBJ1-1; CDR3 protein: CSVEDSQGNTEAFF; CDR3 DNA: TGCAGCGTTGAAGATTCCCAGGGAAACACTGAAGCTTTCTTT
V gene: TRBV2; D gene: .; clone size: .; J gene: TRBJ1-5; CDR3 protein: CASSERGSQPQHF; CDR3 DNA: TGTGCCAGCAGTGAGAGGGGGAGTCAGCCCCAGCATTTT
V gene: TRBV30; D gene: .; clone size: .; J gene: TRBJ2-5; CDR3 protein: CAWISGETQYF; CDR3 DNA: TGTGCCTGGATTAGCGGAGAGACCCAGTACTTC
V gene: TRBV2; D gene: TRBD1; clone size: .; J gene: TRBJ1-4; CDR3 protein: CASSYRDRDEKLFF; CDR3 DNA: TGTGCCAGCAGCTACCGGGACAGGGATGAAAAACTGTTTTTT
V gene: TRBV11-2; D gene: TRBD1; clone size: few; J gene: TRBJ2-7; CDR3 protein: CASSPLDRGATF; CDR3 DNA: TGTGCCAGCAGCCCCCTGGACAGGGGCGCTACTTTC
V gene: TRBV6-5; D gene: TRBD1; clone size: .; J gene: TRBJ1-2; CDR3 protein: CASSMGQRNYGYTF; CDR3 DNA: TGTGCCAGCAGCATGGGACAGCGGAACTATGGCTACACCTTC
V gene: TRBV27; D gene: TRBD1; clone size: .; J gene: TRBJ1-6; CDR3 protein: CASSQGPGQAINSPLHF; CDR3 DNA: TGTGCCAGCAGTCAAGGTCCCGGACAGGCGATCAATTCACCCCTCCACTTT